The 27 T cell receptor beta chains reported below all come from one sample, sequenced in a study of blood T cell repertoires in COVID-19. Repertoires were generated with immunoSEQ multiplex PCR, while TCRdb's copy carries only in-frame clones and drops some. The repertoire holds about 180,000 clones, 84% seen once, with 6.5% to 8.5% in the top ten. The sequencing sample was made of peripheral blood. The receptors shown here come from a human donor in a cohort sampled during active COVID-19.

Here the CDR3 reads CASSYRGTGRDEQYF. CDR3 DNA: TGTGCCAGCAGTTACCGAGGGACAGGGCGGGACGAGCAGTACTTC. The J gene is TRBJ2-7, the V gene TRBV6-5, with 9 bases identical to TRBD1. V was pared by 2 bases and J by 5 bases, with 7 bases of the junction left unmatched. Germline V gives CDR1 MNHEY, CDR2 SVGAGI. This CDR3 contains 15 residues.

The chain employs TRBV25-1 and TRBJ2-7, with 7 positions matching TRBD1. After removal of 9 bases from V and 3 bases from J, the junction contained 14 bases not matched to a gene. CDR3 length: 15 amino acids. Germline loops: CDR1 MGHDK, CDR2 SYGVNS. The CDR3 loop reads CARGGPQGVVYEQYF. CDR3 nucleotide sequence: TGTGCCAGAGGGGGCCCGCAGGGAGTAGTCTACGAGCAGTACTTC.

CDR3 sequence (DNA): TGTGCCAGTAATCAGGGGACTGGGGCCAACGTCCTGACTTTC. Its protein product is CASNQGTGANVLTF. V gene TRBV19 combines with J gene TRBJ2-6, with TRBD1 as a possible D gene (6 bases). This CDR3 region has 14 residues. The V gene lost 7 bases and the J gene lost 2 bases, with 9 bases spanning the gap. Germline assignment: CDR1 LNHDA and CDR2 SQIVND (reference sequence).

The chain has TRBV25-1 and TRBJ2-3; TRBD1 matches 9 bases. The CDR3 is made up of 14 amino acids. Germline CDR1 and CDR2: MGHDK and SYGVNS. Germline trimming cut 8 bases from V and 4 bases from J; bases unmatched to any gene: 7. This chain's CDR3 is CASSPGQGPDTQYF. Written as DNA, the CDR3 is TGTGCCAGCTCCCCGGGACAGGGCCCAGATACGCAGTATTTT.

This chain links TRBV7-7 with TRBJ2-1; TRBD2 matches 13 bases. The J segment lost 5 bases and the V segment lost 5 bases, leaving 9 bases of the junction unmatched. Germline V lookup: CDR1 SSHAT, CDR2 FNYEAQ (reference sequence). The CDR3 covers 17 residues. The CDR3 sequence is CASSPGWGTSGNNEQFF. DNA of the CDR3: TGTGCCAGCAGCCCAGGGTGGGGGACTAGCGGGAACAATGAGCAGTTCTTC.

J is TRBJ2-5 and V is TRBV6-5, with a possible D match to TRBD2 (6 bases). This CDR3 is built from 13 residues. V was pared by 5 bases and J by 3 bases, with 10 bases between. From germline, CDR1 is MNHEY and CDR2 SVGAGI. This CDR3 reads CASSTGLEETQYF. The CDR3 nucleotides read TGTGCCAGCAGTACGGGACTCGAAGAGACCCAGTACTTC.

The rearrangement uses TRBV7-2 and TRBJ2-7; D is ambiguous. Germline V gene data show CDR1 as SGHTA and CDR2 as FQGNSA. The CDR3 consists of 12 residues. Trimming took off 5 bases at V and 3 bases at J, with 8 bases between the two ends. The CDR3 coding sequence is TGTGCCAGCAGCATCGACAACTACGAGCAGTACTTC. Encoded protein: CASSIDNYEQYF. Supplemented by reference TRBV7-2 and TRBJ2-7, the full variable domain reads GAGVSQSPSNKVTEKGKDVELRCDPISGHTALYWYRQSLGQGLEFLIYFQGNSAPDKSGLPSDRFSAERTGGSVSTLTIQRTQQEDSAVYLCASSIDNYEQYFGPGTRLTVT.

In its sample, this clone was seen once. J is TRBJ2-5 and V is TRBV5-4, with TRBD1 matching over 8 bases. The V gene end was trimmed by 2 bases and the J gene end by 3 bases; junction bases not matched to a gene: 3. The CDR3 runs to 14 residues. In germline, CDR1 is SGHNT, CDR2 YYREEE (reference sequence). The DNA of the CDR3 is TGTGCCAGCAGCTTACAGGGGGTTGAAGAGACCCAGTACTTC. Translated, it gives CASSLQGVEETQYF.

This clone occurred once. The chain carries TRBV5-6 and TRBJ2-7; TRBD1 aligns across 7 bases. Looked up from germline, CDR1 is SGHDT and CDR2 is YYEEEE. The junction had 2 bases not matched to a gene; V was cut back by 1 base and J by 1 base. This CDR3 region has 14 residues. The CDR3 region is CASSLTGVSYEQYF. CDR3 sequence (DNA): TGTGCCAGCAGCTTGACAGGGGTGTCCTACGAGCAGTACTTC.

The chain uses TRBV5-1 and TRBJ2-7, with D maybe TRBD2 (5 bases). This CDR3 comprises 14 residues. The ends were cut back, 7 bases at V and 0 bases at J, with 14 bases in the middle. Germline V gives CDR1 SGHRS, CDR2 YFSETQ. CDR3 DNA sequence: TGCGCCAGCCGCGCCCAGGACTCCTCCTACGAGCAGTACTTC. It yields the protein CASRAQDSSYEQYF.

V gene TRBV5-1 combines with J gene TRBJ2-3; the match to TRBD2 covers 11 bases. This CDR3 has 17 amino acids. J was trimmed by 2 bases and V by 4 bases; bases with no gene match: 9. Germline CDR1 is SGHRS and CDR2 is YFSETQ. The CDR3 DNA is TGCGCCAGCAGCGGAACGACTAGCGGGGTTACCACAGATACGCAGTATTTT. The encoded protein is CASSGTTSGVTTDTQYF.

This chain uses TRBV7-2 with TRBJ2-7; D not certain. There are 13 residues in the CDR3. The germline V gene encodes CDR1 SGHTA and CDR2 FQGNSA. V was shortened by 3 bases and J by 0 bases, with 6 bases between the two germline ends. In DNA form, the CDR3 reads TGTGCCAGCAGCTTTGTGAGCTCCTACGAGCAGTACTTC. Its translation: CASSFVSSYEQYF.

This chain uses TRBV18 with TRBJ1-4; 9 nucleotides align to TRBD1. This CDR3 is built from 15 residues. Germline CDR1 KGHSH, CDR2 LQKENI. Unmatched junction bases numbered 6, after V lost 3 bases and J lost 7 bases. CDR3 nucleotide sequence: TGTGCCAGCTCACCCGTGGACAGGGGTAGTGAAAAACTGTTTTTT. This sequence encodes CASSPVDRGSEKLFF. The full variable domain, rest sourced from reference TRBV18 and TRBJ1-4, is NAGVMQNPRHLVRRRGQEARLRCSPMKGHSHVYWYRQLPEEGLKFMVYLQKENIIDESGMPKERFSAEFPKEGPSILRIQQVVRGDSAAYFCASSPVDRGSEKLFFGSGTQLSVL.

The CDR3 nucleotides are TGCGCCAGCAGGCCCACTAGCGGGGGGGCCGTTTTTAAGACCCAGTACTTC. This gives the protein CASRPTSGGAVFKTQYF. J is TRBJ2-5 and V is TRBV10-1, with 13 bases fitting TRBD2. This CDR3 is built from 17 residues. After removal of 6 bases from V and 6 bases from J, the junction contained 13 bases not matched to a gene. Germline loops: CDR1 WNHNN, CDR2 SYGVQD (reference sequence).

As concerns this clone: This specimen includes other DNA sequences encoding the same CDR3. The V gene is TRBV5-1, the J gene TRBJ2-7; tentative D call: TRBD1 (6 bases). CDR1 is SGHRS and CDR2 is YFSETQ in the germline V gene. The CDR3 is 13 amino acids. Trimming shortened V by 4 bases and J by 2 bases, and 10 bases separated the two germline ends. CDR3 DNA: TGCGCCAGCAGCCTGGACAGTACCTACGAGCAGTACTTC. Translation gives CASSLDSTYEQYF. The entire variable domain, with the rest obtained from reference TRBV5-1 and TRBJ2-7, is as follows: KAGVTQTPRYLIKTRGQQVTLSCSPISGHRSVSWYQQTPGQGLQFLFEYFSETQRNKGNFPGRFSGRQFSNSRSEMNVSTLELGDSALYLCASSLDSTYEQYFGPGTRLTVT.

The gene calls are TRBV6-5 and TRBJ2-5; the D gene is possibly TRBD2 (6 bases). The CDR3 spans 14 residues. V was clipped by 8 bases and J by 9 bases, with 22 bases between them. Germline CDR1 and CDR2: MNHEY and SVGAGI. The CDR3 sequence: CASARLGETVSQYF. The DNA for the CDR3 is TGTGCCAGCGCTAGACTAGGGGAGACTGTATCCCAGTACTTC.

The DNA for the CDR3 is TGTGCCAGCAGCTTGAACAGGGGGGATGAAAAACTGTTTTTT. Amino acids: CASSLNRGDEKLFF. The rearrangement links TRBV5-4 to TRBJ1-4, with 8 positions matching TRBD1. V was pared by 1 base and J by 6 bases, with 2 bases of the junction left unmatched. This CDR3 region has 14 residues. CDR1 is SGHNT and CDR2 is YYREEE in the germline V gene (reference sequence).

The rearrangement uses TRBV5-1 and TRBJ2-7, with D possibly matching TRBD1 (6 bases). V shed 0 bases and J shed 2 bases, with 15 bases lying between them. CDR1 is SGHRS, CDR2 YFSETQ, per germline. CDR3 size: 16 residues. CDR3 amino acids: CASSLGPGQGAYEQYF. The CDR3 nucleotides are TGCGCCAGCAGCTTGGGACCGGGACAAGGGGCCTACGAGCAGTACTTC.

This clone was seen only once. In DNA form, the CDR3 reads TGTGCCTGGAGTGTTAACAGGGGGCCCAATCAGCCCCAGCATTTT. This codes for CAWSVNRGPNQPQHF. The V call is TRBV30, the J call TRBJ1-5; 9 bases agree with TRBD1. The CDR3 is made up of 15 amino acids. V trimming: 0 bases; J trimming: 3 bases; junction bases outside the gene matches: 3. The germline V gene encodes CDR1 GTSNPN and CDR2 SVGIG (reference sequence). The full variable domain, rest sourced from reference TRBV30 and TRBJ1-5, is SQTIHQWPATLVQPVGSPLSLECTVEGTSNPNLYWYRQAAGRGLQLLFYSVGIGQISSEVPQNLSASRPQDRQFILSSKKLLLSDSGFYLCAWSVNRGPNQPQHFGDGTRLSIL.

The rearrangement joins TRBV3-1 (or the pseudogene TRBV3-2) to TRBJ2-7, with D unresolved. Trimming pared 3 bases from V and 6 bases from J, leaving 6 bases between. CDR1 is LGHDT and CDR2 is YNNKEL in the germline V gene (reference sequence). This CDR3 is 11 amino acids long. CDR3 sequence reads: CASSQGPEQYF. For the CDR3, the DNA is TGTGCCAGCAGCCAGGGCCCCGAGCAGTACTTC.

This rearrangement joins TRBV2 to TRBJ1-2; 11 positions agree with TRBD1. CDR1 and CDR2 (germline): SNHLY, FYNNEI. Losses at the gene ends were 6 bases for V and 8 bases for J; bases not matched to a gene: 5. This CDR3 has 13 amino acids. DNA for the CDR3: TGTGCCAGCAGCCGGGACAGGGGGAAGGGCTACACCTTC. Its translation is CASSRDRGKGYTF.

This clone was recorded only once. CDR3 residues: CAISESSYEQYF. The CDR3 nucleotides read TGTGCCATCAGTGAGTCGAGTTACGAGCAGTACTTC. This chain links TRBV10-3 with TRBJ2-7, with D unclear. V was cut by 0 bases and J by 4 bases, with 4 bases left in between. The CDR3 has 12 amino acids. Per germline, CDR1 ENHRY and CDR2 SYGVKD.

This chain links TRBV19 with TRBJ2-3, with 10 bases that match TRBD1. This CDR3 comprises 16 residues. J gave up 4 bases and V 6 bases, and 10 bases lay outside the gene matches. Germline V CDR1 and CDR2: LNHDA, SQIVND (reference sequence). In nucleotides, the CDR3 is TGTGCCAGTAGGGACGGACAGGGGGATTTCTCAGATACGCAGTATTTT. As protein: CASRDGQGDFSDTQYF.

The rearrangement joins TRBV27 to TRBJ2-1; 14 nucleotides agree with TRBD2. This CDR3 comprises 15 residues. V gave up 5 bases and J gave up 9 bases; unmatched junction bases: 6. The germline V gene has CDR1 MNHEY and CDR2 SMNVEV (reference sequence). The CDR3 sequence: CASSQTSGGAGEQFF. CDR3 DNA sequence: TGTGCCAGCAGTCAGACTAGCGGGGGGGCGGGTGAGCAGTTCTTC.

The rearrangement joins TRBV2 to TRBJ2-1; D is unresolved. The CDR3 totals 17 residues. V was shortened by 0 bases and J by 4 bases, with 16 bases between the two germline ends. CDR1 and CDR2 from the germline V gene are SNHLY and FYNNEI. The CDR3 is CASSEALRQNGYNEQFF. The CDR3 DNA reads as TGTGCCAGCAGTGAAGCGCTTCGGCAGAACGGGTACAATGAGCAGTTCTTC.

The gene calls are TRBV6-1 and TRBJ2-7; D unresolved. V lost 1 base, J lost 5 bases, and 6 bases lay in between. Germline CDR1 reads MNHNS; CDR2 reads SASEGT. The CDR3 sequence is 12 residues long. CDR3 in amino acids: CASSEGRNEQYF. CDR3 sequence (DNA): TGTGCCAGCAGTGAAGGGCGGAACGAGCAGTACTTC.

The chain joins TRBV25-1 to TRBJ2-3; 8 nucleotides align to TRBD1. CDR3 length: 15 residues. V gave up 3 bases and J gave up 4 bases; unmatched junction bases: 6. The germline CDR1 and CDR2 sequences are MGHDK and SYGVNS. In DNA, the CDR3 is TGTGCCAGCAGTGATTGGACAGGGCTTGCAGATACGCAGTATTTT. Its protein product is CASSDWTGLADTQYF. The full variable domain, rest sourced from reference TRBV25-1 and TRBJ2-3, is EADIYQTPRYLVIGTGKKITLECSQTMGHDKMYWYQQDPGMELHLIHYSYGVNSTEKGDLSSESTVSRIRTEHFPLTLESARPSHTSQYLCASSDWTGLADTQYFGPGTRLTVL.